This T cell receptor beta chain originates from a study of CD8 T cells in Susac syndrome. In its sample, this clonotype was seen a few times. The V end lost 0 bases, the J end lost 8 bases, and 9 bases lay between the germline ends. This CDR3 comprises 13 residues. Germline CDR1 and CDR2: SGHNT and YYREEE (reference sequence). The authors reverse transcribed roughly 0.5 to 1 ug RNA with random hexamers. A multiplex approach, immunoSEQ multiplex PCR, amplified TCR beta CDR3 across 54 Vbeta and 13 Jbeta. One entry per CDR3 protein results from TCRdb running MiXCR on the immunoSEQ multiplex PCR reads. The data hold about 120,000 distinct CDR3 sequences, with 80% to 95% observed a single time. Peripheral blood CD8+ and CD4+ T cells were profiled by TCR beta sequencing.

The V gene is TRBV5-4, the J gene TRBJ2-1, with D unresolved. The clonotype was recovered from a human donor in good health. Sequences were obtained from CD8+ T cells from PBMCs. The chain's CDR3 is CASSLVGGDEQFF. The DNA for the CDR3 is TGTGCCAGCAGCTTGGTCGGTGGGGATGAGCAGTTCTTC.